The 17 T cell receptor beta chains below all came from one sample that was sequenced in a study of metastatic and nonmetastatic thyroid tumors. No treatment of any kind had been given to any patient before thyroid surgery. MiXCR re-clonotyped the PCR reads for TCRdb. The sample yields 20,000 to 30,000 clones, around 24% seen once. Sequencing was done on a sample of blood. The receptors were gathered from a female donor with papillary thyroid cancer or a benign thyroid nodule (not recorded which). Some clones in this sample may be carry-over from other donors' samples.

J is TRBJ1-2 and V is TRBV3-1; maybe TRBD1 (5 bases). CDR1 is LGHDT and CDR2 is YNNKEL in the germline V gene (reference sequence). This CDR3 has 15 amino acids. V lost 3 bases to trimming and J lost 6 bases, with 17 bases between them. The CDR3 region is CASSQWARDRDGYTF. DNA of the CDR3: TGTGCCAGCAGCCAGTGGGCCAGGGATAGGGATGGCTACACCTTC. Full variable domain (rest looked up from reference TRBV3-1 and TRBJ1-2): DTAVSQTPKYLVTQMGNDKSIKCEQNLGHDTMYWYKQDSKKFLKIMFSYNNKELIINETVPNRFSPKSPDKAHLNLHINSLELGDSAVYFCASSQWARDRDGYTFGSGTRLTVV.

The sample holds many counts of this clone. V and J are TRBV15 and TRBJ1-5; weak D call: TRBD1 (5 bases). Germline-derived CDR1 and CDR2 are LNHNV and YYDKDF (reference sequence). This CDR3 has 16 amino acids. The V and J ends lost 0 bases and 0 bases respectively, with 9 bases between them. The DNA of the CDR3 is TGTGCCACCAGCAGAGATAAGGGGATTAGCAATCAGCCCCAGCATTTT. Translating gives CATSRDKGISNQPQHF.

As concerns this clone: Being one base from a much bigger clone, this may be a read error. The genes are TRBV7-9 and TRBJ2-4; D uncertain. V gave up 4 bases and J gave up 3 bases, with 16 bases separating them. The germline V gene has CDR1 SEHNR and CDR2 FQNEAQ (reference sequence). This CDR3 is 16 amino acids long. The CDR3 region has the DNA TGTGCCAGCAGCTCCATTGTGTGTCTAGGCAAAAACATTCAGTACTTC. It codes for CASSSIVCLGKNIQYF.

Within the sample, this clone is medium-sized. The J gene is TRBJ2-1, the V gene TRBV19; 7 nucleotides match TRBD2. Germline values: CDR1 LNHDA, CDR2 SQIVND (reference sequence). J gave up 4 bases and V 7 bases, and 7 bases lay outside the gene matches. This CDR3 has 14 residues. DNA for the CDR3: TGTGCCAGTACCCCGGGACTATCATACAATGAGCAGTTCTTC. It translates to CASTPGLSYNEQFF.

The chain carries TRBV19 and TRBJ1-2; D is unclear. V shed 5 bases and J shed 8 bases, with 30 bases lying between them. Germline V gene data show CDR1 as LNHDA and CDR2 as SQIVND (reference sequence). This CDR3 is built from 18 residues. CDR3 DNA sequence: TGTGCCAGTAGTCCTAAGGGAGGGTTTGACATCCTCTCTAGGGGCTACACCTTC. It codes for CASSPKGGFDILSRGYTF.

This clone was observed many times. The chain links TRBV28 to TRBJ1-1, with D unclear. The CDR3 runs to 10 residues. The V gene lost 8 bases and the J gene lost 3 bases, with 4 bases spanning the gap. In germline, CDR1 is MDHEN, CDR2 SYDVKM. CDR3 region: CASYDTEAFF. DNA of the CDR3: TGTGCCAGCTACGACACTGAAGCTTTCTTT.

This clone has just a few counts. This may be a read error, as it is one base from a much larger clone. This chain connects TRBV7-2 to TRBJ1-1; D may be TRBD1 (5 bases). CDR1 SGHTA and CDR2 FQGNSA come from the germline V gene. CDR3 length: 12 amino acids. The CDR3 nucleotides are TGTGCCAGCAGCTTACGGGGGGGATTAGTGATCTTT. Amino acid sequence: CASSLRGGLVIF.

V gene TRBV19 combines with J gene TRBJ1-2; 11 nucleotides align to TRBD1. The CDR3 totals 19 residues. V shed 2 bases, J shed 2 bases, and the junction held 13 bases outside the gene matches. CDR1 LNHDA and CDR2 SQIVND come from the germline V gene (reference sequence). In nucleotides, the CDR3 is TGTGCCAGTAGTATATGGAGAGGACCGGGACAGGGGGACAACTATGGCTACACCTTC. Residues: CASSIWRGPGQGDNYGYTF.

As to this clone: This may arise from a read error, as a much more abundant clone is one base away. The chain couples TRBV20-1 to TRBJ2-1, with a tentative D call TRBD1 (6 bases). Germline values: CDR1 DFQATT, CDR2 SNEGSKA (reference sequence). V was pared by 6 bases and J by 12 bases, with 18 bases between. The CDR3 runs to 12 residues. This CDR3 is CSANGQSWGQFF. Written as DNA, the CDR3 is TGCAGTGCGAACGGACAGTCATGGGGGCAGTTCTTC.

V and J are TRBV20-1 and TRBJ2-7, with TRBD1 matching over 10 bases. Germline V gene sequence: CDR1 DFQATT, CDR2 SNEGSKA (reference sequence). J lost 7 bases, V lost 5 bases, and 8 bases had no gene match. The CDR3 runs to 13 residues. The CDR3 nucleotides read TGCAGTGCTTCAGACAGGGGGCTCGGAGAGCAGTACTTC. Translating it yields CSASDRGLGEQYF.

The V and J genes are TRBV5-6 and TRBJ1-1, with TRBD1 as a possible D gene (5 bases). This CDR3 has 16 residues. The V gene lost 2 bases and the J gene lost 6 bases, with 20 bases spanning the gap. Germline V lookup: CDR1 SGHDT, CDR2 YYEEEE. CDR3 amino acids: CASSFEKKGDRPEAFF. As DNA, the CDR3 is TGTGCCAGCAGCTTCGAGAAGAAGGGTGACAGACCTGAAGCTTTCTTT.

In its sample, this clone ranks as medium-sized. The chain couples TRBV6-5 to TRBJ1-6; 7 positions agree with TRBD1. This CDR3 region has 15 residues. Germline trimming cut 0 bases from V and 8 bases from J; bases unmatched to any gene: 4. Looked up from germline, CDR1 is MNHEY and CDR2 is SVGAGI. CDR3 protein: CASSYSNDRDSPLHF. In DNA form, the CDR3 reads TGTGCCAGCAGTTACTCTAACGACAGGGATTCACCCCTCCACTTT.

The chain links TRBV7-2 to TRBJ2-7; D is unclear. V lost 4 bases, J lost 3 bases, and 13 bases lay in between. The CDR3 runs to 14 residues. Germline CDR1 and CDR2: SGHTA and FQGNSA. Here the CDR3 DNA reads TGTGCCAGCAGCTCCCTGACTGGATTCTACGAGCAGTACTTC. Encoded protein: CASSSLTGFYEQYF.

The CDR3 DNA is TGTGCCAGCAGCGTATTCGACAGGGGGCTAGAGACCCAGTACTTC. Amino acid sequence: CASSVFDRGLETQYF. The chain combines TRBV11-2 with TRBJ2-5; 10 bases line up with TRBD1. The junction had 7 bases not matched to a gene; V was cut back by 5 bases and J by 4 bases. The CDR3 loop spans 15 amino acids. Germline CDR1 reads SGHAT; CDR2 reads FQNNGV. Combining the CDR3 with reference TRBV11-2 and TRBJ2-5 gives the whole variable domain EAGVAQSPRYKIIEKRQSVAFWCNPISGHATLYWYQQILGQGPKLLIQFQNNGVVDDSQLPKDRFSAERLKGVDSTLKIQPAKLEDSAVYLCASSVFDRGLETQYFGPGTRLLVL.

This clone was observed a handful of times. The CDR3 DNA follows: TGTGCCAGCAGTCGAGACCCAAACCTAGCGGGCAAAGGGGGAGAGCAGTACGTC. This gives the protein CASSRDPNLAGKGGEQYV. The chain is built from TRBV6-2 or TRBV6-3 and TRBJ2-7; the match to TRBD2 covers 8 bases. The J segment lost 7 bases and the V segment lost 5 bases, leaving 22 bases of the junction unmatched. Per germline, CDR1 MNHEY and CDR2 SVGEGT. The CDR3 has 18 residues.

The table lists this clone with a few counts. This rearrangement joins TRBV15 to TRBJ2-1; D is undetermined. This CDR3 is built from 16 residues. The germline V gene encodes CDR1 LNHNV and CDR2 YYDKDF (reference sequence). V was clipped by 3 bases and J by 5 bases, with 17 bases between them. CDR3 DNA: TGTGCCACCAGCAGGGAACCTTTTGGCTTTAACAATGAGCAGTTCTTC. It encodes CATSREPFGFNNEQFF.

This clone was seen at least ten times. The J gene is TRBJ1-4, the V gene TRBV2; D ambiguous. CDR1 SNHLY and CDR2 FYNNEI come from the germline V gene. CDR3 size: 14 residues. V was clipped by 5 bases and J by 8 bases, with 15 bases between them. The CDR3 nucleotides read TGTGCCAGCAGTTACCGGGAGGAGGGAGAAAAACTGTTTTTT. Its protein product is CASSYREEGEKLFF. Variable domain in full (rest from reference TRBV2 and TRBJ1-4): EPEVTQTPSHQVTQMGQEVILRCVPISNHLYFYWYRQILGQKVEFLVSFYNNEISEKSEIFDDQFSVERPDGSNFTLKIRSTKLEDSAMYFCASSYREEGEKLFFGSGTQLSVL.